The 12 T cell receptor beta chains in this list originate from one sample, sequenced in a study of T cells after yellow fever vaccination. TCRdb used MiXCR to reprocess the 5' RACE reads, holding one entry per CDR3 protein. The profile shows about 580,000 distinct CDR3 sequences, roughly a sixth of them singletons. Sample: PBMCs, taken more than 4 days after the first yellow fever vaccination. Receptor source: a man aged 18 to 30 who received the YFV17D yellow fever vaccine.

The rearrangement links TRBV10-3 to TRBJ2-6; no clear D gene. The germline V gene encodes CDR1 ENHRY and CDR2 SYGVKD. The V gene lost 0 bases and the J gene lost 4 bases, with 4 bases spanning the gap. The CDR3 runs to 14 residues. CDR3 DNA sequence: TGTGCCATCAGTGAGTCCCTAGGGGCCAACGTCCTGACTTTC. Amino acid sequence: CAISESLGANVLTF.

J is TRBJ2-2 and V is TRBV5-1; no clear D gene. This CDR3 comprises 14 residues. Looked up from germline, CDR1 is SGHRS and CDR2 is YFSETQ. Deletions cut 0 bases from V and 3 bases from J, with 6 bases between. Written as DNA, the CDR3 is TGCGCCAGCAGCTTGGGGCAGCACACCGGGGAGCTGTTTTTT. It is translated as CASSLGQHTGELFF.

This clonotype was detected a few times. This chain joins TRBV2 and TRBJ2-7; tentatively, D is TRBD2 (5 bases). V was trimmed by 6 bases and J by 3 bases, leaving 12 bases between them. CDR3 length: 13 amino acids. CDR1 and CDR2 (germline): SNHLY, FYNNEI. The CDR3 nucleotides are TGTGCCAGCAGATGGACCGAGGGCTACGAGCAGTACTTC. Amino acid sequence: CASRWTEGYEQYF.

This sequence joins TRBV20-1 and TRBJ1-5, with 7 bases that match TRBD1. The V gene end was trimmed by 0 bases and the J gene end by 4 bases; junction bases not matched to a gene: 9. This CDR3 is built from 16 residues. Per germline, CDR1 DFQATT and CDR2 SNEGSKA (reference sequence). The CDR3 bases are TGCAGTGCTAGAGATGTGACAGGGCAGTCGAATCAGCCCCAGCATTTT. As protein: CSARDVTGQSNQPQHF.

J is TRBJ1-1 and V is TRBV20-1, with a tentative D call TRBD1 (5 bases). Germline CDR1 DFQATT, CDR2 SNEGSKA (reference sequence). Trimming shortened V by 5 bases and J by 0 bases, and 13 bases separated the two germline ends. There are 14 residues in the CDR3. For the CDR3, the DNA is TGCAGTGCTCCGCGAGGGACCATGAACACTGAAGCTTTCTTT. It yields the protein CSAPRGTMNTEAFF.

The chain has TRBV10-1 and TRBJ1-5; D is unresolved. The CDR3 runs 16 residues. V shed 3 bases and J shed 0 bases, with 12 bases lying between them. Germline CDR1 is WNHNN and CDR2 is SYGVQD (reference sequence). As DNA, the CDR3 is TGCGCCAGCAGTGACCCCGGGAGTAATAGCAATCAGCCCCAGCATTTT. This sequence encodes CASSDPGSNSNQPQHF.

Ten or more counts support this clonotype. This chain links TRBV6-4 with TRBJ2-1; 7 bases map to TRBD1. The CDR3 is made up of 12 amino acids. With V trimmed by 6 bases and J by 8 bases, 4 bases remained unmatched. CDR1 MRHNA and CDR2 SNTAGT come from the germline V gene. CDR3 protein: CASSNRGDEQFF. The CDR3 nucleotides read TGTGCCAGCAGCAACAGGGGAGATGAGCAGTTCTTC.

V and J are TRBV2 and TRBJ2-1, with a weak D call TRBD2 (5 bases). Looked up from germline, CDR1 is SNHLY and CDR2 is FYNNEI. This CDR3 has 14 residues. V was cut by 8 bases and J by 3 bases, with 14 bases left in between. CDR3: CASADPRDYNEQFF. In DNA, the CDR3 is TGTGCCAGCGCCGACCCGAGGGACTACAATGAGCAGTTCTTC. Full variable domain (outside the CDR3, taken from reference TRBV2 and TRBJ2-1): EPEVTQTPSHQVTQMGQEVILRCVPISNHLYFYWYRQILGQKVEFLVSFYNNEISEKSEIFDDQFSVERPDGSNFTLKIRSTKLEDSAMYFCASADPRDYNEQFFGPGTRLTVL.

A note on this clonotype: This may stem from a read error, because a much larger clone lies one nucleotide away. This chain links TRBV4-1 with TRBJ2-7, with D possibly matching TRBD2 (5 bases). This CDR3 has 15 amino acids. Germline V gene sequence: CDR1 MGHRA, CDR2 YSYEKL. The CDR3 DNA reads TGTGCCAGCGGCCCAGGAGCGACCCTGTCCTACGAGCAGTACTTC. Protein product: CASGPGATLSYEQYF.

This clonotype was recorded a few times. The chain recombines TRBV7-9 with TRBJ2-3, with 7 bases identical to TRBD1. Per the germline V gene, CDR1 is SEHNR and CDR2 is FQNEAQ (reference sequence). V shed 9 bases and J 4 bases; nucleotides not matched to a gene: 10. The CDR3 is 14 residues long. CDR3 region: CASKNRQGADTQYF. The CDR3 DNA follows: TGTGCCAGTAAAAACAGACAGGGCGCAGATACGCAGTATTTT.

CDR3 region: CASIGRGVWNTEAFF. The CDR3 bases are TGTGCCAGCATCGGCCGGGGGGTGTGGAACACTGAAGCTTTCTTT. The V and J genes are TRBV6-1 and TRBJ1-1, with D tentatively TRBD1 (5 bases). Trimming pared 7 bases from V and 1 base from J, leaving 16 bases between. Germline values: CDR1 MNHNS, CDR2 SASEGT. The CDR3 spans 15 residues.

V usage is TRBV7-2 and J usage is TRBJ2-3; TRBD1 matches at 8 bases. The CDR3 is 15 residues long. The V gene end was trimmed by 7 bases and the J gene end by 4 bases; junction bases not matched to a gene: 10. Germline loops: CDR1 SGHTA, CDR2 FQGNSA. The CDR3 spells CASTSGGYRADTQYF. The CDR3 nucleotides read TGTGCCAGCACCTCAGGGGGCTATAGGGCAGATACGCAGTATTTT. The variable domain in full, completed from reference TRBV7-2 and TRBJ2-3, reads GAGVSQSPSNKVTEKGKDVELRCDPISGHTALYWYRQSLGQGLEFLIYFQGNSAPDKSGLPSDRFSAERTGGSVSTLTIQRTQQEDSAVYLCASTSGGYRADTQYFGPGTRLTVL.